The T cell receptor (beta chain) under discussion was sequenced for a study of shared clonotypes between healthy human individuals. In the CD4+ fraction, cells were divided into CD45RA+ naive and CD45RA-negative memory subsets. V was trimmed by 0 bases and J by 7 bases, leaving 16 bases between them. Germline CDR1 is SGHTA and CDR2 is FQGNSA. The CDR3 has 16 residues. At the deep level, the assay was run. Using immunoSEQ multiplex PCR, the repertoire was profiled, and TCRdb retains in-frame clones only, with some absent. The sample has 2 million to 2.5 million clones, approximately 93% seen once. The receptor comes from a young man in good health. Some clones in this sample may be carry-over from other donors' samples. This chain joins TRBV7-2 and TRBJ2-1; possibly TRBD1 for D (6 bases). Sequenced material: naive CD4+ T cells from PBMCs. The subset: CD45RA+ positively selected. CDR3 nucleotides: TGTGCCAGCAGCTTAGCTTACAGGGATTGGGGGAATGAGCAGTTCTTC. Its protein is CASSLAYRDWGNEQFF.